This paragraph reports one T cell receptor beta chain. The CDR3 sequence is 12 residues long. Germline V lookup: CDR1 MDHEN, CDR2 SYDVKM. The ends were cut back, 3 bases at V and 10 bases at J, with 12 bases in the middle. The data stem from a study of control samples from healthy donors and cancer patients. The assay was immunoSEQ multiplex PCR, and TCRdb's table has in-frame clones only and misses some. The sample holds about 120,000 clones, about 90% seen once. The chain carries TRBV28 and TRBJ1-1; the D is unclear. The source is a man aged 55 to 70 in good health. Sequencing was carried out using blood. Written as DNA, the CDR3 is TGTGCCAGCAGTTTGCCGCCTACCACAGCTTTCTTT. It translates to CASSLPPTTAFF.